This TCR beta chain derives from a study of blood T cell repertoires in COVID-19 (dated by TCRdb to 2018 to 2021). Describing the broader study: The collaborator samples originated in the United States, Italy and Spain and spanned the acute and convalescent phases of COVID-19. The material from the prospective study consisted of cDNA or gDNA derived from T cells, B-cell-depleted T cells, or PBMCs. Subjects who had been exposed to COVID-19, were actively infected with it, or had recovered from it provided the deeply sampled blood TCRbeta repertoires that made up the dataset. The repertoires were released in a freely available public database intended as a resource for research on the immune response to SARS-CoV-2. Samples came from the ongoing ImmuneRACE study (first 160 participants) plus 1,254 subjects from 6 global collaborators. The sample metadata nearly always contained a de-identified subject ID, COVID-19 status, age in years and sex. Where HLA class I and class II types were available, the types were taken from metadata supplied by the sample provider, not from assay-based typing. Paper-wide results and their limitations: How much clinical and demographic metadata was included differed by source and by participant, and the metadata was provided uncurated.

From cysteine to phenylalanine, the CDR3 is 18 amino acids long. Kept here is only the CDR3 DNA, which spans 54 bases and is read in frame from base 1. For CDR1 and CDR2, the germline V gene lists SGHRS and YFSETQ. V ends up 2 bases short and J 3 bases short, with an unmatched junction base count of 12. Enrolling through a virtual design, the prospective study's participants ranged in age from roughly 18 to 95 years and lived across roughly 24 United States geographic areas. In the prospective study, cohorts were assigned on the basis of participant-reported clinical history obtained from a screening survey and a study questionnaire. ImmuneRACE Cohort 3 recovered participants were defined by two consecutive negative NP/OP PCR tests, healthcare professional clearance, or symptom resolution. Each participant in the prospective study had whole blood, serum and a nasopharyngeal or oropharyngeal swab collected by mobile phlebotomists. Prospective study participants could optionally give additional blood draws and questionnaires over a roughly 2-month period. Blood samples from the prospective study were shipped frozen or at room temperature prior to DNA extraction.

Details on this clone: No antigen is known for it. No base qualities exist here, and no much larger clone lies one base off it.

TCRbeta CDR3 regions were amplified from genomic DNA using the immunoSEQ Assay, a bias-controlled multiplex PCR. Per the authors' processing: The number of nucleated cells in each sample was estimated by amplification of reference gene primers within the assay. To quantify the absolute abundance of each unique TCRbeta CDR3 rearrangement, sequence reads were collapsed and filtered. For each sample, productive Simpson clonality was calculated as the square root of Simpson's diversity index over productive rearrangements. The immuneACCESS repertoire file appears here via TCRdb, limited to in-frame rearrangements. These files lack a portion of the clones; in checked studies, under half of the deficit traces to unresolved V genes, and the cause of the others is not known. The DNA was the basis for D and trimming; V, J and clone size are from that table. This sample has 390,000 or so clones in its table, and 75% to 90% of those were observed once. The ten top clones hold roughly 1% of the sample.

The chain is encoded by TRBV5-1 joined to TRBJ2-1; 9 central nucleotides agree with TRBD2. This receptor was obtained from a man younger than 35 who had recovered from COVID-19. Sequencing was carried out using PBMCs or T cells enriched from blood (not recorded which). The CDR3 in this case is CASSFRLAGTTDYNEQFF. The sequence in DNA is TGCGCCAGCAGCTTTAGGCTAGCGGGGACAACCGACTACAATGAGCAGTTCTTC. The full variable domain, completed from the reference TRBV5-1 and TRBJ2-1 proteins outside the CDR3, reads KAGVTQTPRYLIKTRGQQVTLSCSPISGHRSVSWYQQTPGQGLQFLFEYFSETQRNKGNFPGRFSGRQFSNSRSEMNVSTLELGDSALYLCASSFRLAGTTDYNEQFFGPGTRLTVL.